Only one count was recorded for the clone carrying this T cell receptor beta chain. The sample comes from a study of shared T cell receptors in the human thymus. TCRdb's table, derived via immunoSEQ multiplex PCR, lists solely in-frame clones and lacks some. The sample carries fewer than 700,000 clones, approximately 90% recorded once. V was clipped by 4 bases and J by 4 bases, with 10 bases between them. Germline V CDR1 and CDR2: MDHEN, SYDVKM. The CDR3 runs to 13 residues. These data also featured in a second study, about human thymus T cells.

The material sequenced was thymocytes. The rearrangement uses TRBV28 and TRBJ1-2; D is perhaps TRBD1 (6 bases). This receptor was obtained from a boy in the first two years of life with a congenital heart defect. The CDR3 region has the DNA TGTGCCAGCAGTTCACAGGGCTTCTATGGCTACACCTTC. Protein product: CASSSQGFYGYTF.